These 7 T cell receptor beta chains share one sample of origin, sequenced in a study of T-cell reconstitution after alpha-beta-depleted transplantation in children. TCRbeta library construction was performed incorporating unique molecular identifiers. TCRdb re-called the PCR reads through MiXCR, storing one row per CDR3 protein. Of 400,000 to 500,000 distinct CDR3 sequences listed, approximately 10% are singletons. The material was PBMCs from the stem cell graft donor, obtained from the stem cell graft. All receptors derive from a human donor who donated a stem cell graft to a child with acute myeloid leukemia.

This rearrangement joins TRBV4-2 to TRBJ1-2; 10 bases fit TRBD1. The CDR3 consists of 14 residues. V was pared by 2 bases and J by 7 bases, with 4 bases of the junction left unmatched. Per the germline V gene, CDR1 is LGHNA and CDR2 is YNFKEQ. CDR3 residues: CASSQRQGAPGYTF. The CDR3, as DNA: TGTGCCAGCAGCCAACGACAGGGGGCGCCTGGCTACACCTTC.

The rearrangement joins TRBV9 to TRBJ2-1; 8 nucleotides line up with TRBD2. The CDR3 length is 15 residues. Germline values: CDR1 SGDLS, CDR2 YYNGEE. V lost 3 bases, J lost 8 bases, and 10 bases stayed unmatched. The DNA of the CDR3 is TGTGCCAGCAGCGCAGTAACGGGGGGGCTACATGAGCAGTTCTTC. This translates into CASSAVTGGLHEQFF.

This clonotype was recorded a few times. This chain joins TRBV20-1 and TRBJ2-5, with D perhaps TRBD1 (5 bases). The CDR3 runs to 12 residues. V was shortened by 3 bases and J by 5 bases, with 10 bases between the two germline ends. Germline CDR1 and CDR2: DFQATT and SNEGSKA (reference sequence). The CDR3 DNA follows: TGCAGTGCTAGCGCAGGGTCGGAGACCCAGTACTTC. Translation gives CSASAGSETQYF.

The chain employs TRBV7-2 and TRBJ2-7; a weak D match, TRBD2 (6 bases). The CDR3 is 15 residues long. V was cut by 1 base and J by 3 bases, with 13 bases left in between. Germline V gene lookup returns CDR1 SGHTA and CDR2 FQGNSA. CDR3 nucleotides: TGTGCCAGCAGCTTAGGAGGTCTAGCGAACTACGAGCAGTACTTC. Its protein product is CASSLGGLANYEQYF.

V gene TRBV6-5 combines with J gene TRBJ1-2; possibly TRBD1 for D (5 bases). The CDR3 has 16 amino acids. Germline V gives CDR1 MNHEY, CDR2 SVGAGI. The ends were cut back, 0 bases at V and 7 bases at J, with 18 bases in the middle. The CDR3 nucleotides read TGTGCCAGCAGTTACTCAACTTCCACCCCAGGGTCTGGCTACACCTTC. Amino acid sequence: CASSYSTSTPGSGYTF.

The V and J genes are TRBV7-6 and TRBJ2-2; TRBD2 matches at 7 bases. Germline V gene data show CDR1 as SGHVS and CDR2 as FNYEAQ. CDR3 length: 16 residues. J gave up 0 bases and V 4 bases, and 5 bases lay outside the gene matches. This chain's CDR3 is CASSSGGGPNTGELFF. The CDR3 DNA sequence: TGTGCCAGCAGCTCAGGCGGGGGACCGAACACCGGGGAGCTGTTTTTT.

This clonotype was recorded at least ten times. The J gene is TRBJ2-7, the V gene TRBV7-9, with 11 bases identical to TRBD2. The CDR3 runs to 14 residues. The trim removed 5 bases at V and 3 bases at J, leaving 3 bases unmatched. The germline V gene encodes CDR1 SEHNR and CDR2 FQNEAQ (reference sequence). This chain's CDR3 is CASSPGLAVYEQYF. The CDR3 region has the DNA TGTGCCAGCAGCCCGGGACTAGCGGTCTACGAGCAGTACTTC.